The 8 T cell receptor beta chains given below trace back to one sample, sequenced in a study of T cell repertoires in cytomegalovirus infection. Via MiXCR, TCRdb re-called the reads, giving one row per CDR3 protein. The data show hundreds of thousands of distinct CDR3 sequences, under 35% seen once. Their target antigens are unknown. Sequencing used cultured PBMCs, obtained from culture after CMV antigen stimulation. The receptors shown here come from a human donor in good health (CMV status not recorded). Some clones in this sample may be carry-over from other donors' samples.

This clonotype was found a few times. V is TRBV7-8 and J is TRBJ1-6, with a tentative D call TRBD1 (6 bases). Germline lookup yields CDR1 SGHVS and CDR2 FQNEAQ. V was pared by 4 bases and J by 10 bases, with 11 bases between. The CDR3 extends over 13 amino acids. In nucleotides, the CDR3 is TGTGCCAGCAGCTATAAGACAGGCTCACCCCTCCACTTT. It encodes CASSYKTGSPLHF.

The CDR3 protein is CSAHRASGSYEQYF. The CDR3 bases are TGCAGTGCTCACAGGGCTAGTGGTTCCTACGAGCAGTACTTC. This chain joins TRBV20-1 and TRBJ2-7; D perhaps matches TRBD1 (6 bases). V shed 5 bases and J shed 1 base, with 15 bases lying between them. This CDR3 region has 14 residues. Germline CDR1 is DFQATT and CDR2 is SNEGSKA (reference sequence).

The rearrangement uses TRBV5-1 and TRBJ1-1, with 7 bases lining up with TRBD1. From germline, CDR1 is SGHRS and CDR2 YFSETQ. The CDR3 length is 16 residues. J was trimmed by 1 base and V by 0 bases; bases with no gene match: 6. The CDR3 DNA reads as TGCGCCAGCAGCTTGGGTGCCGGGACAGCGAACACTGAAGCTTTCTTT. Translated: CASSLGAGTANTEAFF.

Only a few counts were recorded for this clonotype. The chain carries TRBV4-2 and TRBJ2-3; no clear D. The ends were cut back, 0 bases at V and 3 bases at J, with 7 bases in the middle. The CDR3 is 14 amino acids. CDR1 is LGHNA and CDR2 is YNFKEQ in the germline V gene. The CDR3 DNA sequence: TGTGCCAGCAGCCAAGATCCCTCAACAGATACGCAGTATTTT. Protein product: CASSQDPSTDTQYF.

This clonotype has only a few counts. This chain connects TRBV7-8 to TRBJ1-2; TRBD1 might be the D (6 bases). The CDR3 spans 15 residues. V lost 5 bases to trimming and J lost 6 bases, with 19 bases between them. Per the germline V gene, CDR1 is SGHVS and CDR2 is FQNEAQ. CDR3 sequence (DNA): TGTGCCAGCAGCCCCTTGGGGGCGGTTAAGGATGGCTACACCTTC. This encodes CASSPLGAVKDGYTF.

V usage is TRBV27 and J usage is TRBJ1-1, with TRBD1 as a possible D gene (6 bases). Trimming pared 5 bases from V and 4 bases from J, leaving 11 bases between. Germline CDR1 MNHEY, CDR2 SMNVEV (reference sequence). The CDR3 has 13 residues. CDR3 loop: CASSQGRSTEAFF. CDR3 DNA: TGTGCCAGCAGTCAGGGGAGATCCACTGAAGCTTTCTTT.

CDR3 residues: CASSLSPGWDGTDTQYF. Here the CDR3 DNA reads TGTGCCAGCAGCTTAAGTCCGGGGTGGGATGGCACAGATACGCAGTATTTT. This sequence joins TRBV7-3 and TRBJ2-3, with a tentative D call TRBD2 (5 bases). The germline V gene has CDR1 SGHTA and CDR2 FQGTGA. V was trimmed by 1 base and J by 1 base, leaving 15 bases between them. This CDR3 is 17 amino acids long.

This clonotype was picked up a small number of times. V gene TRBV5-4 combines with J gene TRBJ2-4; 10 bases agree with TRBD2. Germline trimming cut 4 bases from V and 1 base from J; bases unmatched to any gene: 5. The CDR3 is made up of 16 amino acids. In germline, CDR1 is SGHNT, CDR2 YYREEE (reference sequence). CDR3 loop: CASSLTSGWAKNIQYF. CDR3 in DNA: TGTGCCAGCAGCCTGACTAGCGGGTGGGCCAAAAACATTCAGTACTTC.